This entry lists 32 T cell receptor beta chains sequenced from one sample in a study of shared clonotypes between healthy human individuals. Produced via immunoSEQ multiplex PCR; TCRdb's table is partial and in-frame only. The sample holds roughly 500,000 clones, over 65% seen once. Specimen: PBMCs. All receptors derive from a woman between 35 and 50 years old in good health. Some clones in this sample may be carry-over from other donors' samples.

V gene TRBV5-1 combines with J gene TRBJ2-2; D call uncertain. The CDR3 spans 15 residues. Germline CDR1 is SGHRS and CDR2 is YFSETQ. V shed 6 bases and J shed 1 base, with 13 bases lying between them. For the CDR3, the DNA is TGCGCCAGCACCCATGGAGCCGGGAACACCGGGGAGCTGTTTTTT. This sequence encodes CASTHGAGNTGELFF. Together with reference TRBV5-1 and TRBJ2-2, the CDR3 gives the full variable domain: KAGVTQTPRYLIKTRGQQVTLSCSPISGHRSVSWYQQTPGQGLQFLFEYFSETQRNKGNFPGRFSGRQFSNSRSEMNVSTLELGDSALYLCASTHGAGNTGELFFGEGSRLTVL.

This sequence joins TRBV7-8 and TRBJ1-1, with TRBD1 matching 8 bases. Germline CDR1 is SGHVS and CDR2 is FQNEAQ. The length of the CDR3 is 15 residues. With V trimmed by 5 bases and J by 3 bases, 8 bases remained unmatched. The CDR3 loop is CASSPRTGLDTEAFF. DNA of the CDR3: TGTGCCAGCAGCCCCCGGACAGGGCTAGACACTGAAGCTTTCTTT. The full variable domain, completed using reference TRBV7-8 and TRBJ1-1, is GAGVSQSPRYKVAKRGQDVALRCDPISGHVSLFWYQQALGQGPEFLTYFQNEAQLDKSGLPSDRFFAERPEGSVSTLKIQRTQQEDSAVYLCASSPRTGLDTEAFFGQGTRLTVV.

The genes are TRBV18 and TRBJ2-3, with D unclear. The CDR3 has 14 residues. Germline loops: CDR1 KGHSH, CDR2 LQKENI. Trimming stripped 1 base from V and 2 bases from J, with 7 bases between. Here the CDR3 DNA reads TGTGCCAGCTCACCACGTCAGAACACAGATACGCAGTATTTT. Translating gives CASSPRQNTDTQYF.

This clone turned up a few times. The rearrangement uses TRBV27 and TRBJ1-5; D is perhaps TRBD1 (5 bases). The CDR3 covers 14 residues. Germline values: CDR1 MNHEY, CDR2 SMNVEV (reference sequence). V dropped 6 bases and J dropped 7 bases, with 16 bases sitting between them. CDR3 coding DNA: TGTGCCAGCAGACCCAGGGCGGAAGGCCAGCCCCAGCATTTT. This translates into CASRPRAEGQPQHF.

The rearrangement uses TRBV6-5 and TRBJ2-2, with D tentatively TRBD1 (6 bases). Germline CDR1 is MNHEY and CDR2 is SVGAGI. This CDR3 has 16 amino acids. V was pared by 2 bases and J by 1 base, with 11 bases between. CDR3 loop: CASSYTPGQNTGELFF. The CDR3 region has the DNA TGTGCCAGCAGTTACACCCCGGGACAGAACACCGGGGAGCTGTTTTTT.

Note on this clone: At the DNA level, this CDR3 is encoded by other sequences in the same sample as well. This sequence joins TRBV27 and TRBJ2-7; 9 bases agree with TRBD1. The CDR3 is 14 residues long. CDR1 and CDR2 from the germline V gene are MNHEY and SMNVEV (reference sequence). V lost 6 bases, J lost 4 bases, and 7 bases stayed unmatched. The CDR3 bases are TGTGCCAGCAGCCTCGGGACAGGGAGGTACGAGCAGTACTTC. Translating gives CASSLGTGRYEQYF.

As concerns this clone: A far larger clone is one base from this, pointing to a likely read error. At the DNA level, this CDR3 is encoded by other sequences in the same sample as well. The chain couples TRBV7-3 to TRBJ2-3, with D unresolved. Trimming took off 3 bases at V and 8 bases at J, with 12 bases between the two ends. This CDR3 spans 13 amino acids. The germline V gene has CDR1 SGHTA and CDR2 FQGTGA. Here the CDR3 reads CASSLAPLGTQYF. CDR3 bases: TGTGCCAGCAGCTTGGCCCCTCTGGGTACGCAGTATTTT.

This clone was picked up one time. The rearrangement uses TRBV15 and TRBJ2-1; no clear D. The CDR3 is made up of 16 amino acids. Germline values: CDR1 LNHNV, CDR2 YYDKDF (reference sequence). Deletions cut 0 bases from V and 0 bases from J, with 9 bases between. DNA for the CDR3: TGTGCCACCAGCAGAGATCTTAGCAGCTCCTACAATGAGCAGTTCTTC. Its translation: CATSRDLSSSYNEQFF.

This chain connects TRBV5-4 to TRBJ1-1; no definite D call. CDR1 is SGHNT and CDR2 is YYREEE in the germline V gene (reference sequence). There are 13 residues in the CDR3. Trimming pared 1 base from V and 3 bases from J, leaving 7 bases between. The CDR3 bases are TGTGCCAGCAGCTTGTACGGCGACACTGAAGCTTTCTTT. It encodes CASSLYGDTEAFF.

The genes are TRBV5-4 and TRBJ1-1; 10 bases align to TRBD1. In germline, CDR1 is SGHNT, CDR2 YYREEE (reference sequence). After removal of 4 bases from V and 7 bases from J, the junction contained 13 bases not matched to a gene. The CDR3 contains 16 residues. The CDR3 sequence: CASSASGTGVTYEAFF. CDR3 sequence (DNA): TGTGCCAGCAGCGCTTCCGGGACAGGGGTAACTTATGAAGCTTTCTTT.

This clone was seen a few times. A clone one base away is much larger, so this may be a read error. Within the sample, other DNA sequences also encode this same CDR3. The chain uses TRBV30 and TRBJ1-4; D remains unclear. In germline, CDR1 is GTSNPN, CDR2 SVGIG (reference sequence). This CDR3 has 12 amino acids. CDR3 protein: CAWSASREKLFF. CDR3 sequence (DNA): TGTGCTTGGAGTGCCTCTCGGGAAAAACTGTTTTTT.

This clone was seen many times. The V and J genes are TRBV28 and TRBJ2-5; TRBD2 is a possible D gene (6 bases). The V end lost 3 bases, the J end lost 4 bases, and 9 bases lay between the germline ends. The CDR3 is 13 residues long. Germline CDR1 and CDR2: MDHEN and SYDVKM. CDR3 residues: CASSLRLGETQYF. In DNA, the CDR3 is TGTGCCAGCAGTTTGCGACTAGGAGAGACCCAGTACTTC. The full variable domain, in which reference TRBV28 and TRBJ2-5 provide the parts outside the CDR3, is DVKVTQSSRYLVKRTGEKVFLECVQDMDHENMFWYRQDPGLGLRLIYFSYDVKMKEKGDIPEGYSVSREKKERFSLILESASTNQTSMYLCASSLRLGETQYFGPGTRLLVL.

This CDR3 is CASSQDPSGTKKYF. As DNA, the CDR3 is TGTGCCAGCAGCCAAGATCCGAGTGGGACAAAGAAGTATTTT. The genes are TRBV4-2 and TRBJ2-3; maybe TRBD1 (6 bases). Looked up from germline, CDR1 is LGHNA and CDR2 is YNFKEQ. Trimming removed 0 bases at V and 13 bases at J, with 17 bases between. The CDR3 runs to 14 residues.

Only a few counts were recorded for this clone. This chain connects TRBV6-4 to TRBJ2-1; the D gene is possibly TRBD1 (5 bases). CDR3 size: 13 residues. Germline V CDR1 and CDR2: MRHNA, SNTAGT. The V end was cut by 3 bases, the J end by 2 bases, with 5 bases between. CDR3 coding DNA: TGTGCCAGCAGTGAGGACACCTACAATGAGCAGTTCTTC. This encodes CASSEDTYNEQFF.

A word on this clone: The junction departs from germline at one end; a sequencing error may be responsible. For the CDR3, the DNA is TGTGCCAGCAGCTTAGGTGATCCCGGGACATCCTACCAGCAGTACTTC. Translated: CASSLGDPGTSYQQYF. V gene TRBV13 combines with J gene TRBJ2-7; tentative D call: TRBD1 (6 bases). The CDR3 spans 16 residues. CDR1 is PRHDT, CDR2 FYEKMQ, per germline (reference sequence).

As concerns this clone: It may be a read error: a sequence one base away is much more abundant. The rearrangement uses TRBV27 and TRBJ1-1; D is uncertain. V was clipped by 6 bases and J by 1 base, with 3 bases between them. This CDR3 contains 11 residues. Germline values: CDR1 MNHEY, CDR2 SMNVEV (reference sequence). The CDR3 DNA reads TGTGCCAGCAGAAAGAACACTGAAGCTTTCTTT. Encoded protein: CASRKNTEAFF.

The V call is TRBV18, the J call TRBJ2-5, with D tentatively TRBD1 (6 bases). V lost 5 bases to trimming and J lost 5 bases, with 9 bases between them. This CDR3 has 12 amino acids. Germline CDR1 KGHSH, CDR2 LQKENI. In DNA, the CDR3 is TGTGCCAGCTCAGTGGGGGCGGAGACCCAGTACTTC. Protein sequence: CASSVGAETQYF.

This sequence joins TRBV11-1 and TRBJ1-5; 7 bases agree with TRBD1. In germline, CDR1 is SGHAT, CDR2 FQDESV (reference sequence). The CDR3 spans 13 residues. V trimming: 5 bases; J trimming: 7 bases; junction bases outside the gene matches: 5. This chain's CDR3 is CASSLDRDQPQHF. The CDR3 DNA sequence: TGTGCCAGCAGCCTCGACAGGGACCAGCCCCAGCATTTT. Together with reference TRBV11-1 and TRBJ1-5, the CDR3 gives the full variable domain: EAEVAQSPRYKITEKSQAVAFWCDPISGHATLYWYRQILGQGPELLVQFQDESVVDDSQLPKDRFSAERLKGVDSTLKIQPAELGDSAMYLCASSLDRDQPQHFGDGTRLSIL.

V is TRBV25-1 and J is TRBJ2-3; D gene unclear. CDR3 length: 10 amino acids. Germline CDR1 MGHDK, CDR2 SYGVNS. Trimming shortened V by 6 bases and J by 5 bases, and 3 bases separated the two germline ends. The CDR3 spells CASSLDTQYF. The CDR3 coding sequence is TGTGCCAGCAGCTTAGATACGCAGTATTTT.

This chain uses TRBV11-2 with TRBJ2-2, with D tentatively TRBD1 or TRBD2 (8 bases each). Trimming removed 6 bases at V and 6 bases at J, with 29 bases between. The CDR3 is 19 amino acids. From germline, CDR1 is SGHAT and CDR2 FQNNGV. The CDR3 is CASRAGQGFQRGSAGELFF. The CDR3 DNA sequence: TGTGCCAGCAGAGCCGGACAGGGCTTCCAGCGGGGGTCCGCCGGGGAGCTGTTTTTT. Complete variable domain (other parts from reference TRBV11-2 and TRBJ2-2): EAGVAQSPRYKIIEKRQSVAFWCNPISGHATLYWYQQILGQGPKLLIQFQNNGVVDDSQLPKDRFSAERLKGVDSTLKIQPAKLEDSAVYLCASRAGQGFQRGSAGELFFGEGSRLTVL.

The chain recombines TRBV4-2 with TRBJ2-5, with 11 bases that match TRBD2. The CDR3 covers 14 residues. Per the germline V gene, CDR1 is LGHNA and CDR2 is YNFKEQ. The junction had 4 bases not matched to a gene; V was cut back by 5 bases and J by 5 bases. In nucleotides, the CDR3 is TGTGCCAGCAGCTTACTAGCGGGAGTGGAGACCCAGTACTTC. Encoded protein: CASSLLAGVETQYF.

The J gene is TRBJ2-1, the V gene TRBV11-3, with 9 bases matching TRBD2. V was pared by 4 bases and J by 10 bases, with 8 bases of the junction left unmatched. Looked up from germline, CDR1 is SGHNT and CDR2 is YENEEA. The CDR3 runs 14 residues. In DNA, the CDR3 is TGTGCCAGCAGCTCCGGGACTAGCCGGATGGAGCAGTTCTTC. Amino acid sequence: CASSSGTSRMEQFF.

This chain connects TRBV30 to TRBJ1-6; D gene uncertain. This CDR3 has 12 residues. Germline V CDR1 and CDR2: GTSNPN, SVGIG (reference sequence). Trimming cost V 2 bases and J 5 bases, with 4 bases left between them. The CDR3 DNA is TGTGCCTGGAGTCTTGATAATTCACCCCTCCACTTT. Amino acids: CAWSLDNSPLHF.

The chain combines TRBV6-1 with TRBJ2-7; TRBD1 agrees at 7 bases. The CDR3 length is 13 residues. Germline CDR1 and CDR2: MNHNS and SASEGT. V was pared by 2 bases and J by 4 bases, with 2 bases of the junction left unmatched. Here the CDR3 DNA reads TGTGCCAGCAGTGAATTGGGACAGTACGAGCAGTACTTC. Translating it yields CASSELGQYEQYF.

The chain carries TRBV4-3 and TRBJ1-1; 7 bases align to TRBD1. This CDR3 has 14 residues. Germline trimming cut 4 bases from V and 0 bases from J; bases unmatched to any gene: 2. CDR1 is LGHNA and CDR2 is YSLEER in the germline V gene. CDR3 amino acids: CASSRGQLNTEAFF. The DNA for the CDR3 is TGCGCCAGCAGCCGGGGACAGTTGAACACTGAAGCTTTCTTT.

This clone was found a few times. This chain connects TRBV4-3 to TRBJ2-5, with 9 bases matching TRBD1. The junction had 12 bases not matched to a gene; V was cut back by 0 bases and J by 4 bases. This CDR3 comprises 18 residues. The germline CDR1 and CDR2 sequences are LGHNA and YSLEER. The CDR3 region is CASSQEVPGTGFGETQYF. The DNA for the CDR3 is TGCGCCAGCAGCCAAGAAGTCCCCGGGACAGGGTTTGGAGAGACCCAGTACTTC.

This rearrangement joins TRBV7-2 to TRBJ2-5, with 7 nucleotides matching TRBD2. Unmatched junction bases numbered 5, after V lost 5 bases and J lost 5 bases. The CDR3 length is 13 residues. Germline-derived CDR1 and CDR2 are SGHTA and FQGNSA. The CDR3 loop reads CASSPMRGETQYF. The CDR3 nucleotides read TGTGCCAGCAGCCCCATGCGGGGGGAGACCCAGTACTTC.

V is TRBV18 and J is TRBJ2-1; TRBD2 might be the D (6 bases). This CDR3 region has 16 residues. V lost 5 bases, J lost 0 bases, and 14 bases lay in between. CDR1 and CDR2 (germline): KGHSH, LQKENI. As DNA, the CDR3 is TGTGCCAGCTCAACCGTTAGCGGCTCCTCCTACAATGAGCAGTTCTTC. This sequence encodes CASSTVSGSSYNEQFF.

V and J are TRBV19 and TRBJ2-5; a possible D gene is TRBD2 (6 bases). Germline CDR1 LNHDA, CDR2 SQIVND (reference sequence). V lost 4 bases and J 5 bases, leaving 17 bases between the germline ends. The CDR3 extends over 15 amino acids. CDR3 sequence (DNA): TGTGCCAGTAGTACCCTCCTGGGGGGTCAGGAGACCCAGTACTTC. Amino acids: CASSTLLGGQETQYF.

J is TRBJ2-2 and V is TRBV28; 7 nucleotides match TRBD2. Germline V gene sequence: CDR1 MDHEN, CDR2 SYDVKM. V shed 8 bases and J 2 bases; nucleotides not matched to a gene: 5. The CDR3 is made up of 14 amino acids. The CDR3, as DNA: TGTGCCAGCGGGCGGGACTATAACACCGGGGAGCTGTTTTTT. Translation gives CASGRDYNTGELFF.

This clone was found a few times. The sample carries other DNA sequences with the same CDR3. The V gene is TRBV5-6, the J gene TRBJ2-6; D is undetermined. CDR1 and CDR2 from the germline V gene are SGHDT and YYEEEE. V was trimmed by 0 bases and J by 0 bases, leaving 4 bases between them. The CDR3 has 15 amino acids. The CDR3 sequence is CASSLGASGANVLTF. The CDR3 DNA is TGTGCCAGCAGCTTGGGAGCCTCTGGGGCCAACGTCCTGACTTTC.

The chain joins TRBV29-1 to TRBJ2-1, with 11 bases lining up with TRBD2. CDR1 and CDR2 (germline): SQVTM, ANQGSEA. The CDR3 has 15 residues. With 3 bases clipped from V and 5 bases from J, the junction kept 6 bases outside the gene matches. CDR3 nucleotide sequence: TGCAGCGTTGAGGTTTTGGGACTAGCGGACAATGAGCAGTTCTTC. Translation gives CSVEVLGLADNEQFF.